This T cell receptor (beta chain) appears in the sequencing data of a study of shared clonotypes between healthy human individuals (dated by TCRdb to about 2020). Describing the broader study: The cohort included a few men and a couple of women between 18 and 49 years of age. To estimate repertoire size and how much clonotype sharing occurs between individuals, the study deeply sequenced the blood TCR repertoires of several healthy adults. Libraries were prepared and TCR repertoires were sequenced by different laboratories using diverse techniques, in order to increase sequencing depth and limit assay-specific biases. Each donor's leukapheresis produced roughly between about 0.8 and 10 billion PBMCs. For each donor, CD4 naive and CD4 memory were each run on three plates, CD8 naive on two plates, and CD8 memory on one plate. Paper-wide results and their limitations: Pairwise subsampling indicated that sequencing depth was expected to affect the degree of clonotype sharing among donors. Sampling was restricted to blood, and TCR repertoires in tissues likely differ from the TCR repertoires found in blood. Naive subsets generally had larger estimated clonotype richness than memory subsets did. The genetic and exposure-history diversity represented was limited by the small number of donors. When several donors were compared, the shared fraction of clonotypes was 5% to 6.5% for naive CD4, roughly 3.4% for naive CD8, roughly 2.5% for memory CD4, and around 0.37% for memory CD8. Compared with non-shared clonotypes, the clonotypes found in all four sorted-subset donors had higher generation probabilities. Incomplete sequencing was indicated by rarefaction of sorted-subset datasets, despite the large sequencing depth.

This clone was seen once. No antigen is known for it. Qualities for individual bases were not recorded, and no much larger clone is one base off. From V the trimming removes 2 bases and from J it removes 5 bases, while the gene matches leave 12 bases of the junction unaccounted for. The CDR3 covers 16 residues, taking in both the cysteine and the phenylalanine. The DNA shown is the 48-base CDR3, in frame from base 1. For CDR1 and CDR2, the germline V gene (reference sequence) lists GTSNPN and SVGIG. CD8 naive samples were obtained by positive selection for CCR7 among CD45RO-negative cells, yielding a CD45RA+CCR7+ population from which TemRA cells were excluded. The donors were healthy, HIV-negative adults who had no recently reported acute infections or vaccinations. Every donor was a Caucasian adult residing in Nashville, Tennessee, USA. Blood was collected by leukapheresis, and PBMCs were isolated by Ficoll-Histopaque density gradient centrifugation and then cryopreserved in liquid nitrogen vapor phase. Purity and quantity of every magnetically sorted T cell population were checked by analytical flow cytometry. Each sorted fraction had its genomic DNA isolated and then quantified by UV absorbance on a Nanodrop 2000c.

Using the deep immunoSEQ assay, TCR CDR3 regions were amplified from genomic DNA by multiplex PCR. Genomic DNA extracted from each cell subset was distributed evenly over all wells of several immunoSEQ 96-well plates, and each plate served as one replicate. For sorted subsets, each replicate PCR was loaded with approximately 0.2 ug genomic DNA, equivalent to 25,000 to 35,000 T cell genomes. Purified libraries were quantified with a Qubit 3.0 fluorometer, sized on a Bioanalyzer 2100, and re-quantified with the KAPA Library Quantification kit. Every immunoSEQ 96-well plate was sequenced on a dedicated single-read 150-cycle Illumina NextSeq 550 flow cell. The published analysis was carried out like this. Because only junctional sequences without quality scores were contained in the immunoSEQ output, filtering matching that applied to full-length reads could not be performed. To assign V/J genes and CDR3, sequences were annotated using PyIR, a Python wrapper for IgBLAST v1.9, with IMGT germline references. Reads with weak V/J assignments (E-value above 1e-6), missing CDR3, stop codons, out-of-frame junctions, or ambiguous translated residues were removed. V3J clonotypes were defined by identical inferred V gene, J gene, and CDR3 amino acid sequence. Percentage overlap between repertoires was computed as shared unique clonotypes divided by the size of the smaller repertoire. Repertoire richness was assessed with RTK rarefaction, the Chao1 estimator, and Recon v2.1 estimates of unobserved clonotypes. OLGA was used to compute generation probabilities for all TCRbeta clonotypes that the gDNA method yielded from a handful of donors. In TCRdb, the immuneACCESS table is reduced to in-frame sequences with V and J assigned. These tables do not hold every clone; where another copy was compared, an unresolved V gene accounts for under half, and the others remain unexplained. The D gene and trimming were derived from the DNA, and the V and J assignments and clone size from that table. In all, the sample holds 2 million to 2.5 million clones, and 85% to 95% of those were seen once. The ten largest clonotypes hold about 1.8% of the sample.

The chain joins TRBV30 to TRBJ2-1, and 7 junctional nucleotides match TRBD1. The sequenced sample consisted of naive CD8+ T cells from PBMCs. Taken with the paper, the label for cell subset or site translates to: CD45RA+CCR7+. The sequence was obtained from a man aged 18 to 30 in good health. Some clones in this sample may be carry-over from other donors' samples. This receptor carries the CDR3 CAWSRRRDSRDNEQFF. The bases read TGTGCCTGGAGTAGACGCCGGGACAGCCGGGACAATGAGCAGTTCTTC.